The table lists the clone carrying this TCR beta chain with many counts. Its antigen is not identified. The CDR3 spans 15 residues. V shed 6 bases and J 7 bases; nucleotides not matched to a gene: 13. The record originates from a study of T cells in Graves' hyperthyroidism and ophthalmopathy. Study-level findings and limits: Classification by a 13 V-J model distinguished ophthalmopathy from stable hyperthyroidism.

For the diagnoses, clinical symptoms, serum thyroxine and TRAb, thyroid ultrasound and orbital computed tomography were used. Blood from later-ophthalmopathy patients was taken at first hyperthyroidism diagnosis. RNA transcripts gave rise to amplified TCR beta CDR3 regions. HTBI primers drove first-round RT-PCR of the TCR CDR3. TCRdb re-derived calls from the multiplex PCR reads in MiXCR, one entry per CDR3 protein. There are 370,000 or so distinct CDR3 sequences in the sample; approximately 12% occur only once, and about 20% lies in the top ten. The origin of this receptor is a man aged 25 to 45 with Graves' hyperthyroidism that later progressed to Graves' ophthalmopathy. The chain uses TRBV12-3 or TRBV12-4 and TRBJ1-2; 8 bases line up with TRBD1. Material for sequencing was blood. In nucleotides, the CDR3 is TGTGCCAGCAGGGACAGGACAGGGAGGACCGGTGGCTACACCTTC. Its translation is CASRDRTGRTGGYTF.